These T cell receptor beta chains were read from a single sample in a study of regulatory T cells in long-lasting Graves disease. TCRdb fed the multiplex PCR reads into MiXCR, producing one record per CDR3 protein. The sample lists roughly 610,000 distinct CDR3 sequences, 15% to 20% occurring once. This sample was also put to use in a study of T cells in Graves' hyperthyroidism and ophthalmopathy.

Sample: peripheral blood mononuclear cells (PBMCs), taken at new diagnosis, from a patient treated with antithyroid drugs. Every receptor here comes from a man aged 18-30 years with Graves disease. CDR3s include the opening cysteine and the closing phenylalanine or tryptophan. D genes are given only for firm matches. Some rows have no size entry. The others give once, few or many, or a class for an expanded clone.

d_gene: TRBD1
abundance: many
j_gene: TRBJ2-2
v_gene: TRBV12-3/TRBV12-4
CDR3nt: TGTGCCAGCAGGCCGGGACAGGGGCAGGGCACCGGGGAGCTGTTTTTT
CDR3aa: CASRPGQGQGTGELFF

d_gene: TRBD2
abundance: -
j_gene: TRBJ2-6
v_gene: TRBV28
CDR3nt: TGTGCCAGCAGTCTCGCCCGGACTAGCGGGACCTTTCGGGGGGCCAACGTCCTGACTTTC
CDR3aa: CASSLARTSGTFRGANVLTF

d_gene: -
abundance: many
j_gene: TRBJ2-1
v_gene: TRBV5-4
CDR3nt: TGTGCCAGCAGCTTGGTCGGAGAGAATGAGCAGTTCTTC
CDR3aa: CASSLVGENEQFF

d_gene: -
abundance: -
j_gene: TRBJ2-7
v_gene: TRBV29-1
CDR3nt: TGCAGCGTTGAGAGGGACGAGAGGGATGGGATCTACGGGCAGTACTTC
CDR3aa: CSVERDERDGIYGQYF

d_gene: -
abundance: many
j_gene: TRBJ2-7
v_gene: TRBV11-2
CDR3nt: TGTGCCAGCAGCCAGATGGGTGAGCAGTACTTC
CDR3aa: CASSQMGEQYF

d_gene: TRBD1
abundance: -
j_gene: TRBJ2-5
v_gene: TRBV4-1
CDR3nt: TGCGCCAGCAGCCAAGAGGACAGGGAAGAGACCCAGTACTTC
CDR3aa: CASSQEDREETQYF

d_gene: TRBD2
abundance: few
j_gene: TRBJ2-5
v_gene: TRBV4-1
CDR3nt: TGCGCCAGCAGCTGGACTAGCGGATTCCAAGAGACCCAGTACTTC
CDR3aa: CASSWTSGFQETQYF

d_gene: TRBD1
abundance: many
j_gene: TRBJ1-1
v_gene: TRBV20-1
CDR3nt: TGCAGTGCTAACCCGAGTGTCCCCGGGACAGGGGGAACGGCTTTCTTT
CDR3aa: CSANPSVPGTGGTAFF

d_gene: -
abundance: -
j_gene: TRBJ1-1
v_gene: TRBV20-1
CDR3nt: TGCAGTGCGACCTCGACAGCTAGGGCCACTGAAGCTTTCTTT
CDR3aa: CSATSTARATEAFF

d_gene: TRBD2
abundance: once
j_gene: TRBJ2-7
v_gene: TRBV2
CDR3nt: TGTGCCAGCAGTGAGGTACTAGCGGTGTACGAGCAGTACTTC
CDR3aa: CASSEVLAVYEQYF

d_gene: -
abundance: few
j_gene: TRBJ2-7
v_gene: TRBV7-2
CDR3nt: TGTGCCAGCAGCTTTAGACTGGGGCACGAGCAGTACTTC
CDR3aa: CASSFRLGHEQYF

d_gene: -
abundance: -
j_gene: TRBJ2-7
v_gene: TRBV20-1
CDR3nt: TGCAGTGCTTTGGACGGGTCCTACGAGCAGTACTTC
CDR3aa: CSALDGSYEQYF

d_gene: -
abundance: few
j_gene: TRBJ2-7
v_gene: TRBV28
CDR3nt: TGTGCCAGCAGCGGGAGTGTTGGCGAGCAGTACTTC
CDR3aa: CASSGSVGEQYF

d_gene: -
abundance: -
j_gene: TRBJ2-7
v_gene: TRBV19
CDR3nt: TGTGCCAGTAGTATTCTGGAGAGCTCCTACGAGCAGTACTTC
CDR3aa: CASSILESSYEQYF

d_gene: -
abundance: few
j_gene: TRBJ1-2
v_gene: TRBV3-1
CDR3nt: TGTGCCAGCAGCCAACCTGGAGGGGGACGGGGCTACACCTTC
CDR3aa: CASSQPGGGRGYTF

d_gene: -
abundance: many
j_gene: TRBJ2-7
v_gene: TRBV11-2
CDR3nt: TGTGCCAGCAGCTTAGTTCGGCTACGTCGATCGGGGGAGCAGTACTTC
CDR3aa: CASSLVRLRRSGEQYF

d_gene: -
abundance: few
j_gene: TRBJ2-5
v_gene: TRBV14
CDR3nt: TGTGCCAGCAGCCCCGCCTATTGGTACCAAGAGACCCAGTACTTC
CDR3aa: CASSPAYWYQETQYF

d_gene: -
abundance: -
j_gene: TRBJ1-3
v_gene: TRBV5-1
CDR3nt: TGCGCCGGCAGCCCGACAGAAAACGGAAACACCATATATTTT
CDR3aa: CAGSPTENGNTIYF

d_gene: TRBD1
abundance: -
j_gene: TRBJ1-5
v_gene: TRBV5-6
CDR3nt: TGTGCCAGCAGCTTGGGGACAGGGCTTGGCGATCAGCCCCAGCATTTT
CDR3aa: CASSLGTGLGDQPQHF

d_gene: -
abundance: -
j_gene: TRBJ2-5
v_gene: TRBV20-1
CDR3nt: TGCAGTGCTAGAGATCCGAGCGGAAAAGAGACCCAGTACTTC
CDR3aa: CSARDPSGKETQYF

d_gene: -
abundance: -
j_gene: TRBJ1-2
v_gene: TRBV6-1
CDR3nt: TGTGCCAGCAGTAGCCTGACGGGGGGTCCCGGCTACACCTTC
CDR3aa: CASSSLTGGPGYTF

d_gene: TRBD1
abundance: -
j_gene: TRBJ1-4
v_gene: TRBV5-1
CDR3nt: TGCGCCAGCAGCCTACGACAGGGCCCGAATGAAAAACTGTTTTTT
CDR3aa: CASSLRQGPNEKLFF

d_gene: -
abundance: once
j_gene: TRBJ2-7
v_gene: TRBV14
CDR3nt: TGTGCCAGCAGCCAAGATGCTCTACACTACGAGCAGTACTTC
CDR3aa: CASSQDALHYEQYF

d_gene: TRBD1
abundance: many
j_gene: TRBJ2-7
v_gene: TRBV27
CDR3nt: TGTGCCAGCAGTTTAATCGGGACAGGGTATCACGAGCAGTACTTC
CDR3aa: CASSLIGTGYHEQYF

d_gene: -
abundance: few
j_gene: TRBJ1-2
v_gene: TRBV5-1
CDR3nt: TGCGCCAGCAGCTTGGCCGGACAGCCGAACTATGGCTACACCTTC
CDR3aa: CASSLAGQPNYGYTF

d_gene: TRBD1
abundance: many
j_gene: TRBJ2-7
v_gene: TRBV7-8
CDR3nt: TGTGCCAGCAGCCGCTCGGGGACAGGGGACGAGCAGTACTTC
CDR3aa: CASSRSGTGDEQYF

d_gene: TRBD2
abundance: few
j_gene: TRBJ2-7
v_gene: TRBV2
CDR3nt: TGTGCCAGCAGTGAAGGGCCCCCTAGCGGGAGGGCCCCCTACGAGCAGTACTTC
CDR3aa: CASSEGPPSGRAPYEQYF

d_gene: TRBD1
abundance: few
j_gene: TRBJ2-7
v_gene: TRBV6-5
CDR3nt: TGTGCCAGCAGTTCGAGGGACAGACATCACCACGAGCAGTACTTC
CDR3aa: CASSSRDRHHHEQYF

d_gene: -
abundance: -
j_gene: TRBJ2-1
v_gene: TRBV20-1
CDR3nt: TGCAGTGTCGCGGTTACGGCCTACAATGAGCAGTTCTTC
CDR3aa: CSVAVTAYNEQFF

d_gene: -
abundance: many
j_gene: TRBJ2-3
v_gene: TRBV12-3/TRBV12-4
CDR3nt: TGTGCCAGCAGTCCACAGGGAAACACAGATACGCAGTATTTT
CDR3aa: CASSPQGNTDTQYF

d_gene: -
abundance: -
j_gene: TRBJ1-3
v_gene: TRBV5-1
CDR3nt: TGCGCCAGCAGCCAGGAGGGAAACACCATATATTTT
CDR3aa: CASSQEGNTIYF

d_gene: -
abundance: many
j_gene: TRBJ1-3
v_gene: TRBV30
CDR3nt: TGTGCCTGGAGGAGAGGTCTGGACTCTGGAAACACCATATATTTT
CDR3aa: CAWRRGLDSGNTIYF

d_gene: TRBD1
abundance: many
j_gene: TRBJ2-1
v_gene: TRBV5-1
CDR3nt: TGCGCCAGCAGCAAGGGACAGGGGGCTTACAATGAGCAGTTCTTC
CDR3aa: CASSKGQGAYNEQFF

d_gene: -
abundance: -
j_gene: TRBJ2-3
v_gene: TRBV5-1
CDR3nt: TGCGCCAGCAGCCAAGTTCGGGCTCCGGCAGATACGCAGTATTTT
CDR3aa: CASSQVRAPADTQYF

d_gene: TRBD1
abundance: -
j_gene: TRBJ1-1
v_gene: TRBV7-6
CDR3nt: TGTGCCAGCAGCCACGGACAGGTGGCTGAAGCTTTCTTT
CDR3aa: CASSHGQVAEAFF

d_gene: TRBD1
abundance: -
j_gene: TRBJ1-1
v_gene: TRBV20-1
CDR3nt: TGCAGTGCTGGAGCCCCCAAGACAGGGATAACTGAAGCTTTCTTT
CDR3aa: CSAGAPKTGITEAFF